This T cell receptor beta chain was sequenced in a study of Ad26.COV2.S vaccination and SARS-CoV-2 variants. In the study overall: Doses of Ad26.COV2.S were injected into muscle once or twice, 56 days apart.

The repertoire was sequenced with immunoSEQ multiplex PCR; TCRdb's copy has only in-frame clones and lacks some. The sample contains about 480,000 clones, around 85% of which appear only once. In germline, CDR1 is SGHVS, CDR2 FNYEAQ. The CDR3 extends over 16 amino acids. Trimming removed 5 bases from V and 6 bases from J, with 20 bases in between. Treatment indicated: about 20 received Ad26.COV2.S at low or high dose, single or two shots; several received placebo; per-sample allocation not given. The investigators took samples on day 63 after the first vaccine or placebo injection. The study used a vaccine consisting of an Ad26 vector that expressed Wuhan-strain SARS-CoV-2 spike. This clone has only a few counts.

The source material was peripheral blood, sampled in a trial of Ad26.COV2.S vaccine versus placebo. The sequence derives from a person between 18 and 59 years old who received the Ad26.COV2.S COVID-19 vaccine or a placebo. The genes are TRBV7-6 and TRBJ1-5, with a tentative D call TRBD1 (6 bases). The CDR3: CASSRGLSGAGQPQHF. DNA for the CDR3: TGTGCCAGCAGCCGGGGATTATCAGGGGCAGGTCAGCCCCAGCATTTT.